This paragraph reports one T cell receptor (beta chain). Per the germline V gene, CDR1 is SGHTA and CDR2 is FQGTGA. The CDR3 is made up of 14 amino acids. The J segment lost 4 bases and the V segment lost 5 bases, leaving 3 bases of the junction unmatched. This sample is part of a study of blood T cell repertoires in COVID-19. Study-level information: Both acute and convalescent COVID-19 samples were obtained from the United States, Italy and Spain. The cDNA or gDNA used as material had been derived from T cells, B-cell-depleted T cells, or PBMCs.

Original methodology: It was from reference gene primer amplification that nucleated cell counts were estimated. The assay was immunoSEQ multiplex PCR, and TCRdb's table has in-frame clones only and misses some. V and J calls and clone size are those listed in that table; D and trimming were worked out from the DNA. The data hold 75,000 to 95,000 clones, with more than 65% observed a single time. The V call is TRBV7-3, the J call TRBJ1-3; 9 nucleotides agree with TRBD1. Material: peripheral blood. The clonotype comes from a man aged 60 to 69 with acute or convalescent COVID-19. CDR3 residues: CASSAGTGGNTIYF. In DNA, the CDR3 is TGTGCCAGCAGCGCTGGGACAGGGGGAAACACCATATATTTT.